The sample holds a few counts of the clone carrying this T cell receptor (beta chain). The target antigen is unknown. cDNA carried unique molecular identifiers, and a universal primer site was added by template switching. TCRdb recomputed calls from the 5' RACE reads with MiXCR, one row per CDR3 protein. Of 410,000 or so distinct CDR3 sequences listed, around a sixth are singletons. This CDR3 comprises 15 residues. V gave up 1 base and J gave up 0 bases, with 9 bases separating them. CDR1 is SEHNR, CDR2 FQNEAQ, per germline (reference sequence). This entry belongs to a study of identical twins. Regarding the study as a whole: Modelling approaches yielded underestimates of out-of-frame TCR alpha sharing between monozygotic twins. Analyses based on zero insertions could be partly confounded by invariant MAIT and iNKT cells. Twins' excess sharing was less marked for out-of-frame beta sequences.

This chain connects TRBV7-9 to TRBJ1-2, with no clear D. Sequences were obtained from naive T cells sorted from blood. This TCR was sampled from a man aged 45-60 years in good health. The CDR3 DNA reads TGTGCCAGCAGCTTAGGGGTAGGAGCTAACTATGGCTACACCTTC. This sequence encodes CASSLGVGANYGYTF.